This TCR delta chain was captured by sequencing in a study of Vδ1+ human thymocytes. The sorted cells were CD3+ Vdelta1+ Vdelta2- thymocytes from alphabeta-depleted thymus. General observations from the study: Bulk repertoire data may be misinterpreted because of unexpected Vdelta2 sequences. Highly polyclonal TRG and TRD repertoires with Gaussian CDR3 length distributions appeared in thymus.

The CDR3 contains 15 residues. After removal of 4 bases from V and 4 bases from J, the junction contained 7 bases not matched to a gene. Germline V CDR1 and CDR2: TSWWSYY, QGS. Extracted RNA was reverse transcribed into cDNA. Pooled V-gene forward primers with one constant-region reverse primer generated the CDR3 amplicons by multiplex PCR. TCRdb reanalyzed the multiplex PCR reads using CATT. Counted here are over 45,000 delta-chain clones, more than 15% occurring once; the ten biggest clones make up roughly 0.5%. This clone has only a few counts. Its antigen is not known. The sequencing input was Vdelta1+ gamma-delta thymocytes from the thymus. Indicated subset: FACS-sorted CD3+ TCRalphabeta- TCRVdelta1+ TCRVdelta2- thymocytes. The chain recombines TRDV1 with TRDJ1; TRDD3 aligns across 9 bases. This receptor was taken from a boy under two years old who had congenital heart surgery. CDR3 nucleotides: TGTGCTCTTGGGGTATACTGGGGGACTTACGATAAACTCATCTTT. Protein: CALGVYWGTYDKLIF.